This T cell receptor beta chain was sequenced in a study of immune heterogeneity within non-small cell lung tumors. The wider study: It was found that the tumors were several squamous cell carcinomas, 9 to 10 non-squamous carcinomas and 1 not otherwise specified.

For the TCR beta CDR3, multiplex PCR with 32 V and 13 J primers performed the amplification. TCRdb passed the multiplex PCR reads through MiXCR, listing each CDR3 protein once. The table has approximately 15,000 distinct CDR3 sequences, roughly 30% seen once. By its share, this clonotype is medium-sized. The antigen is unknown. Trimming pared 5 bases from V and 0 bases from J, leaving 8 bases between. This CDR3 has 13 residues. From germline, CDR1 is MNHEY and CDR2 SMNVEV (reference sequence). Template input, which was bulk tumor genomic DNA, totaled roughly 540 ng per sample. Biopsies, several per primary tumor and spaced far apart, were collected during surgery. Enrolled individuals presented with untreated, newly diagnosed non-small cell lung cancer and received curative surgery. Donors were newly diagnosed non-small cell lung cancer patients having surgery with curative intent. The study, taken as a whole, reports: Some T-cell receptor beta clonotypes occurred at high frequency. These high-frequency clonotypes were largely distinct between individual patients. With an R of 0.3 to 0.35, local T-cell clonality correlated moderately but significantly with local tumor mutational burden.

The genes are TRBV27 and TRBJ2-7; D not certain. The source of this sequence is a man aged 35 to 55 with non-small cell lung cancer. Sequenced: lung tumor tissue. The CDR3, as DNA: TGTGCCAGCAGTCTACACCGCTCCTACGAGCAGTACTTC. Protein sequence: CASSLHRSYEQYF.